Below, 5 T cell receptor beta chains from the same sample are listed, as sequenced in a study of cytomegalovirus exposure and HLA in healthy donors. The PCR made use of 60 Vbeta and 13 Jbeta primers. Clones were read by immunoSEQ multiplex PCR, and TCRdb kept only the in-frame ones, dropping some. Of some 100,000 clones listed, about 77% are singletons. Sequencing used PBMCs. The receptors stem from a woman aged 18-29 years in good health and CMV-seropositive.

The rearrangement joins TRBV28 to TRBJ2-7, with TRBD2 matching over 10 bases. The trim removed 5 bases at V and 3 bases at J, leaving 10 bases unmatched. This CDR3 spans 16 amino acids. Germline lookup yields CDR1 MDHEN and CDR2 SYDVKM. CDR3 loop: CASSLGTSATHYEQYF. DNA of the CDR3: TGTGCCAGCAGTCTAGGGACTAGCGCCACCCACTACGAGCAGTACTTC.

This clone was seen more than once but under ten times. The rearrangement uses TRBV27 and TRBJ1-1; maybe TRBD1 (5 bases). Between the trimmed V and J ends, which lost 8 bases and 1 base, there was a span of 17 bases. There are 15 residues in the CDR3. CDR1 MNHEY and CDR2 SMNVEV come from the germline V gene (reference sequence). Here the CDR3 DNA reads TGTGCCAGCGGGGTGAGGAGGGACCGGAACACTGAAGCTTTCTTT. Amino acids: CASGVRRDRNTEAFF.

The chain recombines TRBV4-3 with TRBJ2-7, with 9 bases identical to TRBD1. This CDR3 region has 15 residues. Trimming removed 3 bases from V and 3 bases from J; junction bases left unmatched: 6. Germline V gene data show CDR1 as LGHNA and CDR2 as YSLEER. The CDR3 coding sequence is TGCGCCAGCAGCCAGGGGACAGGGAATGTCTACGAGCAGTACTTC. This translates into CASSQGTGNVYEQYF.

This clone has more than one count but fewer than ten. This chain connects TRBV14 to TRBJ2-3, with 10 nucleotides matching TRBD1. CDR1 and CDR2 (germline): SGHDN, FVKESK. The CDR3 covers 14 residues. The V segment lost 6 bases and the J segment 3 bases; nucleotides outside the gene matches: 3. CDR3 bases: TGTGCCAGCAGGAAGGGACAGGGGACAGATACGCAGTATTTT. It specifies CASRKGQGTDTQYF. The full variable domain, its missing parts supplied by reference TRBV14 and TRBJ2-3, is EAGVTQFPSHSVIEKGQTVTLRCDPISGHDNLYWYRRVMGKEIKFLLHFVKESKQDESGMPNNRFLAERTGGTYSTLKVQPAELEDSGVYFCASRKGQGTDTQYFGPGTRLTVL.

This chain uses TRBV7-2 with TRBJ2-7; the match to TRBD2 covers 8 bases. The CDR3 runs 17 residues. J gave up 2 bases and V 0 bases, and 9 bases lay outside the gene matches. Germline V lookup: CDR1 SGHTA, CDR2 FQGNSA. The CDR3 coding sequence is TGTGCCAGCAGCTTAGCGAACTGGGTAGCGGGACCCTACGAGCAGTACTTC. Translated, it gives CASSLANWVAGPYEQYF.